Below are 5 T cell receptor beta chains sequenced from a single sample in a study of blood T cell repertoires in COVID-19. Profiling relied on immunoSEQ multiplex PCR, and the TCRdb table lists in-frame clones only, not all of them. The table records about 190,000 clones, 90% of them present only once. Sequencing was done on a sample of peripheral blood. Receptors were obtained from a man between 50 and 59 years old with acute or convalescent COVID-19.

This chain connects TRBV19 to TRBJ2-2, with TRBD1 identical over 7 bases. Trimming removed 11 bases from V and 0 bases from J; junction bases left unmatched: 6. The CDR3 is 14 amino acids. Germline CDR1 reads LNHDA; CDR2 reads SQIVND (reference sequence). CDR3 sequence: CAARQGSNTGELFF. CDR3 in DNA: TGTGCCGCTAGACAGGGTTCGAACACCGGGGAGCTGTTTTTT. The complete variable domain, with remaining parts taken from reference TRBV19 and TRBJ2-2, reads DGGITQSPKYLFRKEGQNVTLSCEQNLNHDAMYWYRQDPGQGLRLIYYSQIVNDFQKGDIAEGYSVSREKKESFPLTVTSAQKNPTAFYLCAARQGSNTGELFFGEGSRLTVL.

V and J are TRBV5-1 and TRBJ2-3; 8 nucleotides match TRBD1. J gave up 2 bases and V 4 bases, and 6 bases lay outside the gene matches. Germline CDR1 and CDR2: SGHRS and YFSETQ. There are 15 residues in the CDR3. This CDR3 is CASSPGQGFTDTQYF. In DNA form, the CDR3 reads TGCGCCAGCAGCCCCGGACAGGGCTTCACAGATACGCAGTATTTT.

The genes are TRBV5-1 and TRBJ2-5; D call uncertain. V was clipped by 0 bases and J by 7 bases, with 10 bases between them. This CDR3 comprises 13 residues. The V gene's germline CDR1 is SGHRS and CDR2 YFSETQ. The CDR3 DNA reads TGCGCCAGCAGCTTGGGAGTATCGGGGACCCAGTACTTC. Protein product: CASSLGVSGTQYF.

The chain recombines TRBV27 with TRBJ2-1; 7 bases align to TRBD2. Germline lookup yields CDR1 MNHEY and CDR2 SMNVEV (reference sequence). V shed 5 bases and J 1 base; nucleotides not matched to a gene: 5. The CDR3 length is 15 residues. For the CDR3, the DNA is TGTGCCAGCAGTCTGAGACTAGCATCCTACAATGAGCAGTTCTTC. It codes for CASSLRLASYNEQFF.

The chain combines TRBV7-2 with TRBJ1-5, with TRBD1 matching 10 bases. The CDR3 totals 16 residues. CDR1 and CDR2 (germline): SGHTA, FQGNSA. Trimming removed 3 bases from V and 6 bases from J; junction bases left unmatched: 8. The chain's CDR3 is CASSLDGTGVLQPQHF. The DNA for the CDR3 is TGTGCCAGCAGCTTGGACGGGACAGGGGTTCTTCAGCCCCAGCATTTT.